What follows are 2 T cell receptor beta chains derived from one specimen sequenced in a study of Graves' ophthalmopathy and Graves' hyperthyroidism (dated 2018 in TCRdb). The listed sequencing device is Illumina HiSeq 2000. For repertoire sequencing, the TCR beta CDR3 regions were amplified from RNA transcripts. The first round of RT-PCR was done with HTBI primers and the Qiagen OneStep RT-PCR kit, and was followed by a second round of multiplex PCR, then size selection and purification. In TCRdb, the public reads were trimmed at Q25 with fastp and aligned with MiXCR, with productive beta chains retained. Rows are unified per CDR3 protein, each entry keeping the most common DNA and genes. A total of about 410,000 distinct CDR3 sequences appear in this sample, roughly 18% of them only once. Roughly 1.5% of the sample comes from the top ten. Sequencing was carried out using peripheral blood. The source is a woman aged 18-35 years with Graves' ophthalmopathy. Donor details come from another sample of the same person, matched by shared clones.

As concerns this clonotype: Lacking the conserved final phenylalanine or tryptophan, this CDR3 likely reflects a read error. The chain links TRBV12-3 or TRBV12-4 to TRBJ1-2; 7 bases are shared with TRBD1. The CDR3 runs to 15 residues. V shed 6 bases, J shed 5 bases, and the junction held 12 bases outside the gene matches. CDR3: CASRHKGKGAYGYTL. The CDR3 bases are TGTGCCAGCAGGCATAAAGGAAAGGGGGCATATGGCTACACCCTC.

This clonotype was found many times. The V gene is TRBV20-1, the J gene TRBJ2-7; perhaps D is TRBD1 or TRBD2 (5 bases each). Germline loops: CDR1 DFQATT, CDR2 SNEGSKA (reference sequence). V lost 6 bases and J 3 bases, leaving 21 bases between the germline ends. There are 15 residues in the CDR3. CDR3 in DNA: TGCAGTGCCCGAGGGCAGGGAGAGCTGCTCTACGAGCAGTACTTC. Translation gives CSARGQGELLYEQYF.